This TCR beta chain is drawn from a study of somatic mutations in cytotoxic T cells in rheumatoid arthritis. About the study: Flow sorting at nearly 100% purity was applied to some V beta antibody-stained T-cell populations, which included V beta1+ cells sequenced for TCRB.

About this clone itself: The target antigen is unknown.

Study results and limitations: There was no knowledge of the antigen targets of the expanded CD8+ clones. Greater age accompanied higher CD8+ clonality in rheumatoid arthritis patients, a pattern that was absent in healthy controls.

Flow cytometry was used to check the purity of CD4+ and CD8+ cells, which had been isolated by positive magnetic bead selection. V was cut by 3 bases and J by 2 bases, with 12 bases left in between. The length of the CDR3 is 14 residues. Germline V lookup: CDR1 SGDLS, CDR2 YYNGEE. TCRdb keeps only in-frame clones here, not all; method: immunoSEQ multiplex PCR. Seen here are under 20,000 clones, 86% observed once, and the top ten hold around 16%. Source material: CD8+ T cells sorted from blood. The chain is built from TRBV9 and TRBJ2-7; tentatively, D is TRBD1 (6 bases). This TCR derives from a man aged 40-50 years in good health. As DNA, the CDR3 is TGTGCCAGCAGCGCACCGGGACACCCCTACGAGCAGTACTTC. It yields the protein CASSAPGHPYEQYF.